These 12 T cell receptor beta chains share one sample of origin, sequenced in a study of T cells in Graves' hyperthyroidism and ophthalmopathy. Amplified TCR beta CDR3 regions came from RNA transcripts. Carried out on the TCR CDR3, a first-round RT-PCR used the HTBI primer set. TCRdb reanalysed the multiplex PCR reads using MiXCR and keeps one entry per CDR3 protein. The table records roughly 200,000 distinct CDR3 sequences, 15% to 20% of them present only once. Material for sequencing was blood. Every receptor here comes from a man in his forties with Graves' hyperthyroidism.

The chain recombines TRBV20-1 with TRBJ2-7; the match to TRBD1 covers 8 bases. Trimming removed 6 bases from V and 5 bases from J; junction bases left unmatched: 9. The CDR3 has 13 amino acids. Germline CDR1 is DFQATT and CDR2 is SNEGSKA (reference sequence). This CDR3 reads CSAGMGQAHEQYF. The DNA for the CDR3 is TGCAGTGCGGGCATGGGACAGGCTCACGAGCAGTACTTC.

This clonotype showed up many times. A junction boundary mismatches the germline segment, possibly from a read error. This chain connects TRBV4-2 to TRBJ2-5; D is perhaps TRBD2 (6 bases). This CDR3 has 13 residues. CDR1 is LGHNA and CDR2 is YNFKEQ in the germline V gene. This CDR3 reads CASSQDLGRDHHF. The CDR3 region has the DNA TGTGCCAGCAGCCAAGATTTAGGGCGGGATCACCACTTC.

This clonotype was observed at least ten times. This sequence joins TRBV30 and TRBJ2-3, with 9 bases lining up with TRBD1. Looked up from germline, CDR1 is GTSNPN and CDR2 is SVGIG (reference sequence). The CDR3 has 15 amino acids. V gave up 4 bases and J gave up 2 bases; unmatched junction bases: 7. CDR3 nucleotides: TGTGCCTGGAACGCGGGGACAGGGATCACAGATACGCAGTATTTT. As protein: CAWNAGTGITDTQYF. Based on the CDR3 plus reference TRBV30 and TRBJ2-3, the full variable domain is SQTIHQWPATLVQPVGSPLSLECTVEGTSNPNLYWYRQAAGRGLQLLFYSVGIGQISSEVPQNLSASRPQDRQFILSSKKLLLSDSGFYLCAWNAGTGITDTQYFGPGTRLTVL.

This clonotype occurred many times. The V gene is TRBV12-3 or TRBV12-4, the J gene TRBJ2-1; 7 positions agree with TRBD1. CDR3 length: 14 residues. V lost 6 bases, J lost 3 bases, and 5 bases stayed unmatched. The chain's CDR3 is CASRGQGDYNEQFF. CDR3 sequence (DNA): TGTGCCAGCAGAGGTCAGGGGGACTACAATGAGCAGTTCTTC.

This clonotype occurred a few times. This sequence joins TRBV7-2 and TRBJ2-7, with 8 bases lining up with TRBD1. Trimming at V came to 4 bases and at J to 2 bases, leaving 4 bases not matched to a gene. There are 14 residues in the CDR3. Germline V gives CDR1 SGHTA, CDR2 FQGNSA. The CDR3 DNA follows: TGTGCCAGCAGCTCGACAGGGGCTCCCTACGAGCAGTACTTC. Amino acid sequence: CASSSTGAPYEQYF.

This clonotype was counted at least ten times. V usage is TRBV7-2 and J usage is TRBJ1-2; D gene unclear. CDR3 length: 12 amino acids. Between the trimmed V and J ends, which lost 2 bases and 6 bases, there was a span of 7 bases. CDR1 and CDR2 (germline): SGHTA, FQGNSA. The CDR3 region is CASSLYGDGYTF. As DNA, the CDR3 is TGTGCCAGCAGCTTATACGGGGATGGCTACACCTTC.

This clonotype was picked up many times. In DNA form, the CDR3 reads TGTGCCAGCAGTGAAAGACAGGTTGACACCGGGGAGCTGTTTTTT. Protein: CASSERQVDTGELFF. The genes are TRBV2 and TRBJ2-2; perhaps TRBD1 as D (6 bases). Germline V lookup: CDR1 SNHLY, CDR2 FYNNEI. The CDR3 length is 15 residues. V lost 2 bases and J lost 3, with 10 bases in between. Full variable domain (remainder filled in from reference TRBV2 and TRBJ2-2): EPEVTQTPSHQVTQMGQEVILRCVPISNHLYFYWYRQILGQKVEFLVSFYNNEISEKSEIFDDQFSVERPDGSNFTLKIRSTKLEDSAMYFCASSERQVDTGELFFGEGSRLTVL.

The rearrangement links TRBV18 to TRBJ1-2; 9 bases match TRBD1. Unmatched junction bases numbered 6, after V lost 5 bases and J lost 2 bases. This CDR3 has 15 residues. Germline V gives CDR1 KGHSH, CDR2 LQKENI. CDR3 in DNA: TGTGCCAGCTCATTGGACAGGGGCACCAACTATGGCTACACCTTC. This translates into CASSLDRGTNYGYTF.

This chain's CDR3 is CASSQHTYEQYF. In DNA, the CDR3 is TGTGCCAGCAGCCAACATACCTACGAGCAGTACTTC. This chain connects TRBV3-1 to TRBJ2-7; D call uncertain. The germline V and J ends were trimmed by 2 bases and 2 bases, with 4 bases remaining between them. CDR3 size: 12 residues. The germline CDR1 and CDR2 sequences are LGHDT and YNNKEL (reference sequence).

This clonotype was seen ten or more times. The chain couples TRBV7-9 to TRBJ2-7, with D perhaps matching TRBD2 (6 bases). Trimming stripped 5 bases from V and 2 bases from J, with 16 bases between. Per germline, CDR1 SEHNR and CDR2 FQNEAQ (reference sequence). The CDR3 is 15 residues long. The CDR3 DNA follows: TGTGCCAGCAGCAAAGCCGGGACTTCCACCTACGAGCAGTACTTC. Translation gives CASSKAGTSTYEQYF.

In this sample, this clonotype turned up many times. The V gene is TRBV20-1, the J gene TRBJ2-7; D is unclear. The V end was cut by 4 bases, the J end by 0 bases, with 10 bases between. The CDR3 consists of 13 residues. The germline V gene has CDR1 DFQATT and CDR2 SNEGSKA (reference sequence). The CDR3 region is CSANRVASYEQYF. The CDR3, as DNA: TGCAGTGCTAACCGTGTGGCCTCCTACGAGCAGTACTTC.

The chain carries TRBV20-1 and TRBJ1-6, with no clear D. CDR1 is DFQATT and CDR2 is SNEGSKA in the germline V gene (reference sequence). With 6 bases removed from V and 0 bases from J, the gap between germline ends came to 6 bases. The CDR3 is 13 amino acids. CDR3: CSAQSSYNSPLHF. CDR3 DNA: TGCAGTGCCCAGAGCTCCTATAATTCACCCCTCCACTTT.